The next 25 T cell receptor beta chains were all read from a single sample in a study of control samples from healthy donors and cancer patients. Measured with immunoSEQ multiplex PCR; TCRdb has only the in-frame clones, and not every one. The table lists 90,000 to 110,000 clones, 90% of them singletons. Sample: blood. All receptors derive from a human donor in good health. The donor label of this sample is uncertain.

This sequence joins TRBV29-1 and TRBJ1-1, with D uncertain. The CDR3 is made up of 13 amino acids. Germline loops: CDR1 SQVTM, CDR2 ANQGSEA. V lost 3 bases to trimming and J lost 2 bases, with 10 bases between them. CDR3 residues: CSVDVGVNTEAFF. CDR3 bases: TGCAGCGTTGACGTGGGAGTCAACACTGAAGCTTTCTTT.

This clone has just one count. The V gene is TRBV15, the J gene TRBJ2-7; no clear D. The V gene's germline CDR1 is LNHNV and CDR2 YYDKDF (reference sequence). V was clipped by 0 bases and J by 2 bases, with 14 bases between them. The CDR3 is made up of 16 amino acids. CDR3 region: CATSRDRDGQTYEQYF. The CDR3 region has the DNA TGTGCCACCAGCAGAGACCGCGATGGGCAAACCTACGAGCAGTACTTC.

This chain uses TRBV3-1 (or the pseudogene TRBV3-2) with TRBJ2-3; D gene ambiguous. V lost 0 bases, J lost 6 bases, and 10 bases lay in between. Looked up from germline, CDR1 is LGHDT and CDR2 is YNNKEL (reference sequence). This CDR3 has 14 amino acids. DNA of the CDR3: TGTGCCAGCAGCCAAGATCCCATGGCGGATACGCAGTATTTT. This translates into CASSQDPMADTQYF.

This clone was seen just once. The chain links TRBV5-4 to TRBJ2-5; D unclear. V was cut by 0 bases and J by 6 bases, with 15 bases left in between. Germline V CDR1 and CDR2: SGHNT, YYREEE (reference sequence). CDR3 length equals 15 residues. CDR3 sequence: CASSLAGRVLKTQYF. The CDR3 nucleotides are TGTGCCAGCAGCTTGGCCGGGCGAGTCCTGAAGACCCAGTACTTC.

The V call is TRBV6-2 or TRBV6-3, the J call TRBJ2-7; 8 nucleotides match TRBD1. Germline CDR1 reads MNHEY; CDR2 reads SVGEGT. V dropped 2 bases and J dropped 5; count of bases not matched to a gene: 8. The CDR3 is made up of 15 amino acids. Here the CDR3 DNA reads TGTGCCAGCAGTTACCAGGGGGCCGGAGCTGACGAGCAGTACTTC. This codes for CASSYQGAGADEQYF.

The chain links TRBV5-1 to TRBJ2-5, with 7 positions matching TRBD2. The CDR3 contains 17 residues. The V gene's germline CDR1 is SGHRS and CDR2 YFSETQ. Trimming removed 0 bases from V and 0 bases from J; junction bases left unmatched: 8. The CDR3 DNA reads TGCGCCAGCAGCTTGGAAGGGCGGGGGATGTACCAAGAGACCCAGTACTTC. Its protein is CASSLEGRGMYQETQYF. The variable domain in full, completed from reference TRBV5-1 and TRBJ2-5, reads KAGVTQTPRYLIKTRGQQVTLSCSPISGHRSVSWYQQTPGQGLQFLFEYFSETQRNKGNFPGRFSGRQFSNSRSEMNVSTLELGDSALYLCASSLEGRGMYQETQYFGPGTRLLVL.

The chain joins TRBV6-5 to TRBJ2-2, with a weak D call TRBD1 (6 bases). CDR1 and CDR2 from the germline V gene are MNHEY and SVGAGI. This CDR3 is 15 amino acids long. The V end lost 10 bases, the J end lost 1 base, and 16 bases lay between the germline ends. Here the CDR3 reads CATYSGTLNTGELFF. The CDR3 DNA follows: TGTGCCACGTATTCCGGGACACTGAACACCGGGGAGCTGTTTTTT.

This rearrangement joins TRBV5-1 to TRBJ2-7; 7 bases are shared with TRBD1. V lost 5 bases to trimming and J lost 0 bases; unmatched junction nucleotides: 2. The CDR3 is 13 amino acids. Germline V lookup: CDR1 SGHRS, CDR2 YFSETQ. CDR3 in DNA: TGCGCCAGCAGGGGACAGAACTCCTACGAGCAGTACTTC. The encoded protein is CASRGQNSYEQYF. Combining the CDR3 with reference TRBV5-1 and TRBJ2-7 gives the whole variable domain KAGVTQTPRYLIKTRGQQVTLSCSPISGHRSVSWYQQTPGQGLQFLFEYFSETQRNKGNFPGRFSGRQFSNSRSEMNVSTLELGDSALYLCASRGQNSYEQYFGPGTRLTVT.

This rearrangement joins TRBV6-2 or TRBV6-3 to TRBJ1-1; D might be TRBD1 (6 bases). Germline CDR1 is MNHEY and CDR2 is SVGEGT. V was clipped by 4 bases and J by 0 bases, with 12 bases between them. The CDR3 has 15 amino acids. The CDR3, as DNA: TGTGCCAGCAGTTTTGTACAGGGCATGAACACTGAAGCTTTCTTT. Its translation is CASSFVQGMNTEAFF.

The CDR3 region has the DNA TGTGCCAGTAGTATAGATCGCAGGGCAATATCGCCCCAGCATTTT. Translated: CASSIDRRAISPQHF. This rearrangement joins TRBV19 to TRBJ1-5; tentatively, D is TRBD1 (5 bases). CDR3 length: 15 amino acids. The ends were cut back, 0 bases at V and 9 bases at J, with 15 bases in the middle. Per germline, CDR1 LNHDA and CDR2 SQIVND (reference sequence).

The chain carries TRBV7-2 and TRBJ2-2, with D hard to call. CDR1 and CDR2 (germline): SGHTA, FQGNSA. This CDR3 contains 15 residues. Trimming pared 5 bases from V and 6 bases from J, leaving 16 bases between. CDR3 sequence: CASSPPGWPPGELFF. CDR3 in DNA: TGTGCCAGCAGCCCGCCCGGTTGGCCCCCCGGGGAGCTGTTTTTT.

The chain links TRBV15 to TRBJ2-5, with D possibly being TRBD1 or TRBD2 (5 bases each). Germline V gene lookup returns CDR1 LNHNV and CDR2 YYDKDF (reference sequence). This CDR3 region has 16 residues. V dropped 4 bases and J dropped 5 bases, with 20 bases sitting between them. The CDR3 bases are TGTGCCACCAGCAACCCGGTCCGGGACGGGGTGGAGACCCAGTACTTC. Encoded protein: CATSNPVRDGVETQYF.

The V call is TRBV7-9, the J call TRBJ1-2; D ambiguous. CDR1 and CDR2 (germline): SEHNR, FQNEAQ (reference sequence). Trimming left V 5 bases short and J 4 bases short, with 8 bases between. CDR3 length equals 12 residues. CDR3 DNA sequence: TGTGCCAGCAGCCCCGACTTCTATGGCTACACCTTC. Its translation is CASSPDFYGYTF.

This sequence joins TRBV19 and TRBJ1-2; 7 bases align to TRBD1. CDR1 and CDR2 from the germline V gene are LNHDA and SQIVND (reference sequence). The CDR3 runs 14 residues. The V gene end was trimmed by 4 bases and the J gene end by 2 bases; junction bases not matched to a gene: 4. The CDR3 region is CASSKVTGNYGYTF. In DNA, the CDR3 is TGTGCCAGTAGTAAGGTGACAGGGAACTATGGCTACACCTTC.

This clone was detected only once. The V and J genes are TRBV4-1 and TRBJ1-1; D is unresolved. V lost 1 base to trimming and J lost 10 bases, with 1 base between them. Germline V gene data show CDR1 as MGHRA and CDR2 as YSYEKL. The CDR3 runs to 9 residues. DNA for the CDR3: TGCGCCAGCAGCCAAGTAGCTTTCTTT. The encoded protein is CASSQVAFF.

V is TRBV19 and J is TRBJ1-2; 7 bases map to TRBD1. V lost 8 bases and J lost 0; bases outside the gene matches: 9. From germline, CDR1 is LNHDA and CDR2 SQIVND (reference sequence). The CDR3 runs to 15 residues. The CDR3 DNA follows: TGTGCCAGTCAGGCGGGACAGAGATCTAACTATGGCTACACCTTC. It encodes CASQAGQRSNYGYTF.

The chain carries TRBV30 and TRBJ1-2; maybe TRBD1 (5 bases). The V and J ends lost 4 bases and 2 bases respectively, with 8 bases between them. Germline lookup yields CDR1 GTSNPN and CDR2 SVGIG (reference sequence). This CDR3 contains 12 residues. The CDR3 DNA reads TGTGCCTGGAACCCAGGGAACTATGGCTACACCTTC. Translated: CAWNPGNYGYTF. Using reference TRBV30 and TRBJ1-2 for the parts outside the CDR3, the full variable domain is SQTIHQWPATLVQPVGSPLSLECTVEGTSNPNLYWYRQAAGRGLQLLFYSVGIGQISSEVPQNLSASRPQDRQFILSSKKLLLSDSGFYLCAWNPGNYGYTFGSGTRLTVV.

This chain uses TRBV27 with TRBJ1-5; D may be TRBD1 (5 bases). The V and J ends lost 2 bases and 3 bases respectively, with 8 bases between them. Germline V gene data show CDR1 as MNHEY and CDR2 as SMNVEV (reference sequence). The CDR3 has 14 residues. CDR3 nucleotides: TGTGCCAGCAGTTTAGCAGGGTTCAATCAGCCCCAGCATTTT. Residues: CASSLAGFNQPQHF.

V gene TRBV9 combines with J gene TRBJ1-4; a weak D match, TRBD1 (5 bases). The CDR3 sequence is 15 residues long. The germline V and J ends were trimmed by 0 bases and 7 bases, with 13 bases remaining between them. The germline gives CDR1 SGDLS, CDR2 YYNGEE. The DNA for the CDR3 is TGTGCCAGCAGCGTAGGTGCAGGGCCGAGTGAAAAACTGTTTTTT. Translation gives CASSVGAGPSEKLFF.

This clone was picked up one time. The chain uses TRBV28 and TRBJ2-3; the match to TRBD1 covers 9 bases. CDR3 size: 15 residues. Germline V lookup: CDR1 MDHEN, CDR2 SYDVKM. Trimming took 4 bases from V and 3 from J; bases not matched to a gene: 5. CDR3 DNA: TGTGCCAGCAGTTCCGGGGGACAGGGAACAGATACGCAGTATTTT. This translates into CASSSGGQGTDTQYF. The variable domain in full, with the rest retrieved from reference TRBV28 and TRBJ2-3, is DVKVTQSSRYLVKRTGEKVFLECVQDMDHENMFWYRQDPGLGLRLIYFSYDVKMKEKGDIPEGYSVSREKKERFSLILESASTNQTSMYLCASSSGGQGTDTQYFGPGTRLTVL.

The chain employs TRBV27 and TRBJ2-3; 10 nucleotides match TRBD2. The CDR3 extends over 16 amino acids. Germline V gives CDR1 MNHEY, CDR2 SMNVEV (reference sequence). With 2 bases clipped from V and 7 bases from J, the junction kept 9 bases outside the gene matches. Here the CDR3 DNA reads TGTGCCAGCAGTTTAAAGGCTAGCGGGGGCCCGAATACGCAGTATTTT. This gives the protein CASSLKASGGPNTQYF.

This clone was seen only once. The rearrangement uses TRBV6-5 and TRBJ2-3; possible D gene TRBD2, 7 bases. Looked up from germline, CDR1 is MNHEY and CDR2 is SVGAGI. The CDR3 is made up of 15 amino acids. Trimming shortened V by 5 bases and J by 4 bases, and 16 bases separated the two germline ends. CDR3 DNA sequence: TGTGCCAGCAGTCTTAGGGGGGGAGCCTCAGATACGCAGTATTTT. Translation: CASSLRGGASDTQYF.

This clone was seen only once. The chain employs TRBV10-3 and TRBJ2-3, with 10 bases aligning to TRBD2. The germline V gene encodes CDR1 ENHRY and CDR2 SYGVKD. J was trimmed by 3 bases and V by 6 bases; bases with no gene match: 9. The CDR3 covers 16 residues. The CDR3 DNA reads TGTGCCATCAGAGCCGCTAGCGGGGGCGGGACAGATACGCAGTATTTT. This encodes CAIRAASGGGTDTQYF.

The rearrangement uses TRBV3-1 (or the pseudogene TRBV3-2) and TRBJ2-1; TRBD2 matches at 9 bases. V was clipped by 4 bases and J by 9 bases; unmatched bases: 7. The CDR3 totals 14 residues. Per germline, CDR1 LGHDT and CDR2 YNNKEL (reference sequence). In DNA form, the CDR3 reads TGTGCCAGCAGCCGAGCGGGGGGCCGGGGTGAGCAGTTCTTC. Protein sequence: CASSRAGGRGEQFF.

The chain joins TRBV29-1 to TRBJ1-3, with D uncertain. V lost 6 bases to trimming and J lost 0 bases, with 12 bases between them. The CDR3 contains 14 residues. Germline values: CDR1 SQVTM, CDR2 ANQGSEA. The CDR3 reads CSVRRRNSGNTIYF. The CDR3 DNA sequence: TGCAGCGTCCGGAGGAGAAACTCTGGAAACACCATATATTTT.